This T cell receptor (beta chain) was retrieved from a study of human T cells and chemical hapten exposure. MiXCR was run by TCRdb on the RACE reads, yielding one entry per CDR3 protein. The sample lists approximately 260,000 distinct CDR3 sequences, 7.5% to 8% occurring once. Trimming removed 6 bases at V and 4 bases at J, with 15 bases between. The CDR3 runs to 14 residues. This sample's time point: pre-sensitization, week 0. Treatment given: therapeutic diphenylcyclopropenone sensitization with weekly scalp DPC. It was unfractionated whole blood from which total RNA was extracted. General study findings and limits: Among expanded TCRs, significantly more large CDR3 similarity clusters formed than among controls.

Worth noting for this clonotype: Its antigen is unidentified.

Here the sequenced sample was whole blood, taken in connection with sensitization to the hapten diphenylcyclopropenone (DPC). This sequence was found in a man aged 18 to 29 with alopecia areata. Some clones in this sample may be carry-over from other donors' samples. V usage is TRBV12-3 or TRBV12-4 and J usage is TRBJ1-1; the D gene is possibly TRBD1 (5 bases). The DNA of the CDR3 is TGTGCCAGCAGCCCGCCGGGGGGAGGCACTGAAGCTTTCTTT. Its protein product is CASSPPGGGTEAFF.